This paragraph covers one TCR beta chain sequence. No cognate antigen has been identified for it. The sample holds no much larger clone one base away, and base qualities are not on file. The method behind the library was the immunoSEQ multiplex PCR assay. TCRdb obtained this table from immuneACCESS and retained in-frame rearrangements with V and J assigned. These tables miss some clones; where compared with another copy, unresolved V genes account for less than half of the shortfall, and the remainder is unexplained. The sample yields 89,000 or so clones; 82% were counted once. The ten largest clones take up about 3.5% of the sample. This sample stems from a study of radiotherapy plus CTLA-4 blockade in lung cancer (dated by TCRdb to the late 2010s). For the study in its entirety: Objective responses were observed in roughly a sixth of enrolled patients, and disease control was achieved in less than 35%.

V is cut back by 1 base and J by 14 bases, with 15 bases in the junction unmatched. From its cysteine to its phenylalanine, the CDR3 spans 17 amino acids. The sequence is cut down to CDR3 DNA, 51 bases in frame from base 1. CDR1 and CDR2, per the germline V gene, are SGHTA and FQGNSA. Summary of the overall study and its limitations: After treatment with radiotherapy and ipilimumab, TCR clones that originated in tumors expanded in peripheral blood. The strongest predictors of response, as reported, were early dynamic changes in blood T cell clones along with a rise in serum interferon-beta after radiation.

The study evaluated CTLA-4 blockade (ipilimumab) given together with focal radiation therapy in patients who had chemo-refractory metastatic non-small-cell lung cancer. The input for sequencing was peripheral blood, taken from a patient treated with radiotherapy plus ipilimumab. The sequence came from a human donor with non-small cell lung cancer who had a partial response to radiotherapy plus ipilimumab. The chain uses TRBV7-2 and TRBJ1-6, with 9 bases in between that match TRBD1. The CDR3 protein is CASSLGYGTGPEGTLHF. The DNA sequence is as follows: TGTGCCAGCAGCTTAGGTTACGGGACAGGGCCCGAGGGGACCCTCCACTTT.